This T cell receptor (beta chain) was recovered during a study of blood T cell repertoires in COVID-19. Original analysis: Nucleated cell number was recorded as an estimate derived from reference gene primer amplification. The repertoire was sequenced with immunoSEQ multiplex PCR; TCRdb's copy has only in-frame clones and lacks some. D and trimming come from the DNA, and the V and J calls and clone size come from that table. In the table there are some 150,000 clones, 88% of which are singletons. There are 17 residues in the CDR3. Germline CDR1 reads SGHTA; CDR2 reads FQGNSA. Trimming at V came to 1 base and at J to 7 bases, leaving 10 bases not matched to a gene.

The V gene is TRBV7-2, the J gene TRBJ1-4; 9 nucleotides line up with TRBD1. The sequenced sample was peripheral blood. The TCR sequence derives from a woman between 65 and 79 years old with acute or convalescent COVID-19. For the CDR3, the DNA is TGTGCCAGCAGCTTAGACCGGGACAGGGTAGGGTCTGAAAAACTGTTTTTT. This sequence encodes CASSLDRDRVGSEKLFF.